The source of this TCR beta chain is a study of blood T cells in healthy people across ages. Findings and caveats of the study: A roughly linear fall in TCR beta diversity per million T cells was seen with increasing age.

Worth noting for this clonotype: As yet, its antigen is unknown.

A second PCR, run for roughly 7 to 12 cycles, used a sample-barcoded 5' primer plus a J-beta primer mix. TCRdb re-analysed the 5' RACE reads in MiXCR, keeping a single row per CDR3 protein. The table records almost 800,000 distinct CDR3 sequences, 58% of them present only once. Healthy Russian Caucasian donors spanned ages about 6 to 90 years. Sequences were obtained from blood. The sequence came from a man between 25 and 39 years old in good health.

CDR3 coding DNA: TGTGCCAGCGCAGACAGTGCAGATACGCAGTATTTT. Amino acid sequence: CASADSADTQYF. This chain uses TRBV6-5 with TRBJ2-3; D might be TRBD1 (5 bases). This CDR3 is 12 amino acids long. The ends were cut back, 8 bases at V and 4 bases at J, with 10 bases in the middle. Germline V gene sequence: CDR1 MNHEY, CDR2 SVGAGI.